This T cell receptor (beta chain) was documented in a study of Ad26.COV2.S vaccination and SARS-CoV-2 variants. The treatment is: some 20 received Ad26.COV2.S at low or high dose, single or two shots; five or six received placebo; per-sample allocation not given. Collection of the samples took place on day 63 after the first injection of vaccine or placebo. TCRdb keeps only in-frame clones here, not all; method: immunoSEQ multiplex PCR. The sample has about 320,000 clones, 70% to 90% seen once. CDR1 KGHSH and CDR2 LQKENI come from the germline V gene. The ends were cut back, 3 bases at V and 3 bases at J, with 12 bases in the middle. The CDR3 covers 16 residues.

This clonotype originated in a person aged 18-60 years who received the Ad26.COV2.S COVID-19 vaccine or a placebo. Specimen: peripheral blood, collected in a trial of Ad26.COV2.S vaccine versus placebo. V gene TRBV18 combines with J gene TRBJ2-6; a possible D gene is TRBD2 (6 bases). The CDR3 sequence is CASSPSGGYGANVLTF. Here the CDR3 DNA reads TGTGCCAGCTCACCTTCAGGAGGGTATGGGGCCAACGTCCTGACTTTC.